Listed here is a single T cell receptor beta chain. The table came from immunoSEQ multiplex PCR; TCRdb's copy has only in-frame clones and leaves some out. This sample has hundreds of thousands of clones, with 95% to 97% found just once. These data are taken from a study of shared clonotypes between healthy human individuals. Study background: Sampling drew on donors who were two women and a few men aged 18 to 49.

Naive CD8 cells comprised CD45RO-negative, CCR7-positively selected cells, excluding terminally differentiated effector memory CD45RA+ cells. V dropped 6 bases and J dropped 8; count of bases not matched to a gene: 8. Germline CDR1 and CDR2: SEHNR and FQNEAQ (reference sequence). CDR3 length: 15 residues. The TCR originated in a woman between 25 and 40 years old in good health. This chain joins TRBV7-9 and TRBJ2-1, with 12 bases matching TRBD2. Material for sequencing was naive CD8+ T cells sorted from blood. The chain's CDR3 is CASSPLAGGSDEQFF. The CDR3 bases are TGTGCCAGCAGTCCACTAGCGGGGGGATCCGATGAGCAGTTCTTC. Full variable domain (remainder filled in from reference TRBV7-9 and TRBJ2-1): DTGVSQNPRHKITKRGQNVTFRCDPISEHNRLYWYRQTLGQGPEFLTYFQNEAQLEKSRLLSDRFSAERPKGSFSTLEIQRTEQGDSAMYLCASSPLAGGSDEQFFGPGTRLTVL.